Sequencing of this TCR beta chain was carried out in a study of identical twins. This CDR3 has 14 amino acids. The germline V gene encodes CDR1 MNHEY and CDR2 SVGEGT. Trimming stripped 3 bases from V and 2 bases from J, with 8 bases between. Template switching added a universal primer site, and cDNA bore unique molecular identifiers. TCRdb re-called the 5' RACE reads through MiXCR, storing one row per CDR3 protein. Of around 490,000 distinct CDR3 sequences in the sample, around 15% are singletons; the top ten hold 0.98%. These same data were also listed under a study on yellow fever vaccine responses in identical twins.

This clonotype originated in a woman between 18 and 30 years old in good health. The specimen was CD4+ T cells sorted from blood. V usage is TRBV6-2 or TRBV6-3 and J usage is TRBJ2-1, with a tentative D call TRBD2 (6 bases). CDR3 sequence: CASSYQRAYNEQFF. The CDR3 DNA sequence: TGTGCCAGCAGTTATCAGCGGGCCTACAATGAGCAGTTCTTC.